Following are 21 T cell receptor beta chains from one sample sequenced in a study of blood T cell repertoires in COVID-19. Sequencing was performed with immunoSEQ multiplex PCR; in TCRdb, only in-frame clones are kept and a portion is missing. This sample has 120,000 to 150,000 clones, with roughly 85% found just once. The sample comprised peripheral blood. These receptors were collected from a woman aged 55 to 70 with COVID-19, enrolled during active disease.

The V gene is TRBV19, the J gene TRBJ1-2, with 12 bases matching TRBD1. V lost 4 bases and J lost 8; bases outside the gene matches: 8. CDR3 length equals 15 residues. The germline V gene encodes CDR1 LNHDA and CDR2 SQIVND (reference sequence). This CDR3 reads CASSTEGQGAQGYTF. CDR3 coding DNA: TGTGCCAGTAGTACCGAGGGACAGGGGGCACAGGGCTACACCTTC.

This clone was picked up one time. V usage is TRBV5-8 and J usage is TRBJ2-5; TRBD1 matches at 12 bases. This CDR3 has 18 residues. Germline values: CDR1 SGHTS, CDR2 YDEGEE. Trimming removed 0 bases from V and 3 bases from J; junction bases left unmatched: 9. Here the CDR3 DNA reads TGTGCCAGCAGCTTGGCCGTATACGGGACAGGGGGCGAAGAGACCCAGTACTTC. Protein sequence: CASSLAVYGTGGEETQYF.

The rearrangement joins TRBV11-1 to TRBJ2-7, with D uncertain. Germline V gene data show CDR1 as SGHAT and CDR2 as FQDESV (reference sequence). The CDR3 runs 15 residues. Trimming left V 2 bases short and J 1 base short, with 12 bases between. The CDR3 protein is CASSLRLSLSYEQYF. The CDR3, as DNA: TGTGCCAGCAGCTTACGACTGTCCCTGTCCTACGAGCAGTACTTC.

This chain uses TRBV11-2 with TRBJ1-2; D is ambiguous. Germline CDR1 and CDR2: SGHAT and FQNNGV. Trimming cost V 1 base and J 3 bases, with 12 bases left between them. There are 15 residues in the CDR3. This CDR3 reads CASSLGVIGYYGYTF. CDR3 DNA: TGTGCCAGCAGCTTAGGAGTGATCGGTTACTATGGCTACACCTTC.

J is TRBJ2-7 and V is TRBV10-3; the D gene is possibly TRBD2 (6 bases). The CDR3 contains 15 residues. The V end was cut by 4 bases, the J end by 2 bases, with 15 bases between. Per germline, CDR1 ENHRY and CDR2 SYGVKD. CDR3 sequence: CAISGDLGGPYEQYF. The DNA for the CDR3 is TGTGCCATCAGTGGGGATCTGGGGGGACCCTACGAGCAGTACTTC.

J is TRBJ1-6 and V is TRBV30; D unresolved. CDR3 size: 13 residues. V was clipped by 3 bases and J by 8 bases, with 11 bases between them. Germline values: CDR1 GTSNPN, CDR2 SVGIG (reference sequence). The CDR3 is CAWSRGRDSPLHF. The CDR3 DNA is TGTGCCTGGAGCCGGGGAAGGGATTCACCCCTCCACTTT. The whole variable domain, filled in from reference TRBV30 and TRBJ1-6, reads SQTIHQWPATLVQPVGSPLSLECTVEGTSNPNLYWYRQAAGRGLQLLFYSVGIGQISSEVPQNLSASRPQDRQFILSSKKLLLSDSGFYLCAWSRGRDSPLHFGNGTRLTVT.

The rearrangement links TRBV2 to TRBJ2-1; 9 bases align to TRBD2. Trimming took 5 bases from V and 4 from J; bases not matched to a gene: 3. Germline loops: CDR1 SNHLY, CDR2 FYNNEI. CDR3 size: 14 residues. The CDR3: CASSLAGVYNEQFF. In nucleotides, the CDR3 is TGTGCCAGCAGTTTAGCGGGGGTATACAATGAGCAGTTCTTC.

The rearrangement joins TRBV10-2 to TRBJ1-2; 7 bases agree with TRBD1. Per the germline V gene, CDR1 is WSHSY and CDR2 is SAAADI. Trimming took 6 bases from V and 6 from J; bases not matched to a gene: 4. The CDR3 covers 12 residues. The CDR3 nucleotides read TGCGCCAGCAGGGAGACAGGGCATGGCTACACCTTC. This translates into CASRETGHGYTF.

The chain uses TRBV5-1 and TRBJ2-2; 8 positions match TRBD2. CDR3 length: 15 amino acids. Germline V gives CDR1 SGHRS, CDR2 YFSETQ. V trimming: 3 bases; J trimming: 6 bases; junction bases outside the gene matches: 7. The CDR3 reads CASSWAGGPSGELFF. The CDR3 DNA reads as TGCGCCAGCAGCTGGGCGGGGGGCCCTTCCGGGGAGCTGTTTTTT.

This clone has just one count. The chain has TRBV9 and TRBJ2-3; TRBD2 aligns across 11 bases. This CDR3 comprises 19 residues. From germline, CDR1 is SGDLS and CDR2 YYNGEE. Trimming cost V 4 bases and J 3 bases; bases outside gene matches: 16. The DNA for the CDR3 is TGTGCCAGCAGCCCCCGGACTAGCGGGTTCGGGGGGGATACAGATACGCAGTATTTT. Translated, it gives CASSPRTSGFGGDTDTQYF.

The V call is TRBV4-1, the J call TRBJ2-3; tentative D call: TRBD1 (5 bases). Germline CDR1 reads MGHRA; CDR2 reads YSYEKL. V dropped 0 bases and J dropped 0 bases, with 10 bases sitting between them. The CDR3 is 16 amino acids. The DNA for the CDR3 is TGCGCCAGCAGCCAAGAGGCGAGACAGAGCACAGATACGCAGTATTTT. As protein: CASSQEARQSTDTQYF.

This clone was detected only once. The J gene is TRBJ1-2, the V gene TRBV5-6; 7 bases match TRBD1. V was pared by 0 bases and J by 7 bases, with 9 bases of the junction left unmatched. This CDR3 comprises 15 residues. Germline V gives CDR1 SGHDT, CDR2 YYEEEE. The CDR3 bases are TGTGCCAGCAGCTTGGCCTTGACAGGGTCGGCTGGCTACACCTTC. This codes for CASSLALTGSAGYTF.

The table lists this clone with a count of one. The CDR3 nucleotides read TGCGCCAGCAGGGCTGACAGGGGGCGGAAAGGCACTAATGAAAAACTGTTTTTT. It is translated as CASRADRGRKGTNEKLFF. The chain joins TRBV5-1 to TRBJ1-4, with TRBD1 matching 10 bases. Germline-derived CDR1 and CDR2 are SGHRS and YFSETQ. The trim removed 5 bases at V and 2 bases at J, leaving 12 bases unmatched. CDR3 length: 18 residues.

This chain connects TRBV28 to TRBJ2-7, with unresolved D. The CDR3 has 15 residues. With 1 base removed from V and 5 bases from J, the gap between germline ends came to 15 bases. Germline V gene data show CDR1 as MDHEN and CDR2 as SYDVKM. The CDR3 here is CASSLSQYVGDEQYF. DNA for the CDR3: TGTGCCAGCAGTTTATCGCAGTACGTGGGCGACGAGCAGTACTTC.

The chain combines TRBV12-3 or TRBV12-4 with TRBJ2-1; possibly TRBD1 for D (5 bases). This CDR3 is 13 amino acids long. Trimming shortened V by 0 bases and J by 6 bases, and 6 bases separated the two germline ends. CDR3 in DNA: TGTGCCAGCAGTTTAGCAGGGGCCAATGAGCAGTTCTTC. It codes for CASSLAGANEQFF.

The CDR3 sequence is CASSPTGSPYNEQFF. In DNA form, the CDR3 reads TGTGCCAGCAGCCCGACAGGGTCCCCCTACAATGAGCAGTTCTTC. The rearrangement joins TRBV5-4 to TRBJ2-1; 7 bases agree with TRBD1. The junction had 6 bases not matched to a gene; V was cut back by 4 bases and J by 2 bases. The CDR3 runs to 15 residues. CDR1 is SGHNT and CDR2 is YYREEE in the germline V gene (reference sequence).

The rearrangement joins TRBV6-6 to TRBJ2-5; D might be TRBD1 (6 bases). Germline values: CDR1 MNHNY, CDR2 SVGAGI (reference sequence). The germline V and J ends were trimmed by 5 bases and 4 bases, with 17 bases remaining between them. The CDR3 covers 15 residues. CDR3 sequence reads: CASSPQRGWIETQYF. In DNA form, the CDR3 reads TGTGCCAGCAGTCCTCAGAGGGGGTGGATAGAGACCCAGTACTTC.

The DNA for the CDR3 is TGTGCCAGCAGTTACTCCCCCGCTGCTTTCTTT. Its translation: CASSYSPAAFF. V is TRBV2 and J is TRBJ1-1; D is unresolved. V dropped 5 bases and J dropped 11 bases, with 12 bases sitting between them. This CDR3 spans 11 amino acids. Germline lookup yields CDR1 SNHLY and CDR2 FYNNEI.

CDR3 nucleotide sequence: TGTGCCAGCAGCTTGTCCGGGACAGGGAGAGGAAATCAGCCCCAGCATTTT. Translation: CASSLSGTGRGNQPQHF. The rearrangement uses TRBV5-4 and TRBJ1-5; 9 bases line up with TRBD1. This CDR3 comprises 17 residues. Germline loops: CDR1 SGHNT, CDR2 YYREEE (reference sequence). V trimming: 1 base; J trimming: 4 bases; junction bases outside the gene matches: 9.

This clone came up once. The V gene is TRBV7-3, the J gene TRBJ1-1; D not certain. The V and J ends lost 5 bases and 1 base respectively, with 8 bases between them. Germline V gene lookup returns CDR1 SGHTA and CDR2 FQGTGA. CDR3 size: 13 residues. The CDR3 region has the DNA TGTGCCAGCAGCGATCGGGGGAACACTGAAGCTTTCTTT. Amino acids: CASSDRGNTEAFF.

The V and J genes are TRBV5-1 and TRBJ2-7, with D unclear. Germline V gene data show CDR1 as SGHRS and CDR2 as YFSETQ. The CDR3 sequence is 12 residues long. V lost 4 bases and J 6 bases, leaving 11 bases between the germline ends. CDR3 in amino acids: CASSPGTGEQYF. Written as DNA, the CDR3 is TGCGCCAGCAGCCCCGGCACGGGCGAGCAGTACTTC.